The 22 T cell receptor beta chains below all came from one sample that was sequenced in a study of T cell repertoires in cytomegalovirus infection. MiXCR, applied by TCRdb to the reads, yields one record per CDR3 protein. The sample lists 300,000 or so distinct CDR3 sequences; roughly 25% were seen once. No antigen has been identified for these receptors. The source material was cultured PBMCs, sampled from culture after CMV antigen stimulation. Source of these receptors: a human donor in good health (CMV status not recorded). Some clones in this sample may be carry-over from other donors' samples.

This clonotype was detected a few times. CDR3 sequence: CASSRDLSLLHF. The DNA for the CDR3 is TGTGCCAGCAGCAGGGACCTTTCTCTCCTCCACTTT. This chain links TRBV9 with TRBJ1-6; a weak D match, TRBD1 (5 bases). The V and J ends lost 4 bases and 15 bases respectively, with 14 bases between them. Germline V gene lookup returns CDR1 SGDLS and CDR2 YYNGEE. This CDR3 has 12 residues.

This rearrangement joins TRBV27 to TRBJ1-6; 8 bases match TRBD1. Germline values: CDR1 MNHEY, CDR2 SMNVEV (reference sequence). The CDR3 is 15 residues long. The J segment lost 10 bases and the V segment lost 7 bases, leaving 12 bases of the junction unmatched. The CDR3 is CASTFVTGGDSPLHF. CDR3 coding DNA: TGTGCCAGCACCTTTGTCACAGGGGGAGACTCACCCCTCCACTTT.

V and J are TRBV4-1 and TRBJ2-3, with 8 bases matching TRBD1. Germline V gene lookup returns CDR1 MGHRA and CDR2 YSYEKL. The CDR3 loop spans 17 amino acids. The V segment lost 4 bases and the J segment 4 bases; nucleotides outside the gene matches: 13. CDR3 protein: CASSLKSDRATSDTQYF. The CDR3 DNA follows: TGCGCCAGCAGCCTGAAGTCGGACAGGGCGACTTCAGATACGCAGTATTTT.

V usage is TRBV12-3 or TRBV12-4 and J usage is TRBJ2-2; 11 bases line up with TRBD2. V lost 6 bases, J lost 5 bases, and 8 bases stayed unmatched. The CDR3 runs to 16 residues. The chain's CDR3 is CASSPNSSGGTGELFF. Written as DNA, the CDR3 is TGTGCCAGCAGCCCAAACTCTAGCGGGGGGACCGGGGAGCTGTTTTTT.

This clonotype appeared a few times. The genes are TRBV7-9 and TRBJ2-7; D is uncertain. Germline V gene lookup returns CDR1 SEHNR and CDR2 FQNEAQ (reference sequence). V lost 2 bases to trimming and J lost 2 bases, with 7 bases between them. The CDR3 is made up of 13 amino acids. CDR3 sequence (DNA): TGTGCCAGCAGCTTAAGTTCTCCCTACGAGCAGTACGTC. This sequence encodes CASSLSSPYEQYV.

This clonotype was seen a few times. The CDR3 sequence: CASSPDLNYGYTF. For the CDR3, the DNA is TGTGCCAGCAGCCCGGACCTAAACTATGGCTACACCTTC. This chain joins TRBV6-4 and TRBJ1-2, with no clear D. This CDR3 region has 13 residues. Germline V CDR1 and CDR2: MRHNA, SNTAGT. Trimming cost V 6 bases and J 2 bases, with 10 bases left between them.

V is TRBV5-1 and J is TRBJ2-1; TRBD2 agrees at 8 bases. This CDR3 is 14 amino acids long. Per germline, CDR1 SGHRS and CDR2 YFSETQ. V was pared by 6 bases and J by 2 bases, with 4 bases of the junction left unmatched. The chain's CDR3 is CASNGRAPYNEQFF. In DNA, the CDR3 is TGCGCCAGCAACGGGAGGGCCCCCTACAATGAGCAGTTCTTC.

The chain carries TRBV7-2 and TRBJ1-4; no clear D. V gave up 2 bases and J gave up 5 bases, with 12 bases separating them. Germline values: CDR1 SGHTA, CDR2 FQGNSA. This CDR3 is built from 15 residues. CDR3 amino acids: CASSLSGYPNEKLFF. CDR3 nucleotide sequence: TGTGCCAGCAGCTTATCCGGATACCCAAATGAAAAACTGTTTTTT.

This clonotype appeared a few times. In DNA, the CDR3 is TGTGCCAGCAGTGCAGGGGAGTGGGTCACCGGGGAGCTGTTTTTT. This codes for CASSAGEWVTGELFF. V usage is TRBV6-2 or TRBV6-3 and J usage is TRBJ2-2; TRBD1 might be the D (6 bases). The CDR3 has 15 residues. Germline assignment: CDR1 MNHEY and CDR2 SVGEGT. V was trimmed by 5 bases and J by 4 bases, leaving 14 bases between them.

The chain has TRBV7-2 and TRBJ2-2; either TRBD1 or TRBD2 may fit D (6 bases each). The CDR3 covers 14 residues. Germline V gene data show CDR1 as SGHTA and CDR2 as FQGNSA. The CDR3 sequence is CATGGRSNTGELFF. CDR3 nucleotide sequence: TGTGCGACCGGGGGCAGATCGAACACCGGGGAGCTGTTTTTT. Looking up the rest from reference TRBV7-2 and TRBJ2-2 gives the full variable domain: GAGVSQSPSNKVTEKGKDVELRCDPISGHTALYWYRQSLGQGLEFLIYFQGNSAPDKSGLPSDRFSAERTGGSVSTLTIQRTQQEDSAVYLCATGGRSNTGELFFGEGSRLTVL.

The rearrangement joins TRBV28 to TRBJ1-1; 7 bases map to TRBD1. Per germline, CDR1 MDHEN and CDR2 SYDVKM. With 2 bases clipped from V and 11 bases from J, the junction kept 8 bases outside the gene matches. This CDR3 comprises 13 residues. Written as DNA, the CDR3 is TGTGCCAGCAGTTTAGACAGGGTAAAGATGGCTTTCTTT. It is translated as CASSLDRVKMAFF.

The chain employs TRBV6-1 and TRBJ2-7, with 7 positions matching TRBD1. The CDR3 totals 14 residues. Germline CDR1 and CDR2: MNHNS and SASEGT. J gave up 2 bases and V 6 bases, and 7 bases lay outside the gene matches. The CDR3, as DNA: TGTGCCAGCAGGGGAACAGGGGTAACCTACGAGCAGTACGTC. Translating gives CASRGTGVTYEQYV.

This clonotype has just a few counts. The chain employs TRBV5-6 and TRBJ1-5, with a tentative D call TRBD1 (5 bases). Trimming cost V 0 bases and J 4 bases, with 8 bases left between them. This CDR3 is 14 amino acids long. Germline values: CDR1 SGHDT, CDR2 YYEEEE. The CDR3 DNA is TGTGCCAGCAGCTTGGGCAGGGTAAATCAGCCCCAGCATTTT. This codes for CASSLGRVNQPQHF.

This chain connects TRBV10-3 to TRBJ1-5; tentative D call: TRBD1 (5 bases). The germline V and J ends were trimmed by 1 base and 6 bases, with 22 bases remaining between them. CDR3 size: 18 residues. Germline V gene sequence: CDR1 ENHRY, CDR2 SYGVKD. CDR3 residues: CAISEFGSGQGRGQPQHF. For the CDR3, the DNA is TGTGCCATCAGTGAGTTTGGTTCGGGGCAGGGTCGGGGTCAGCCCCAGCATTTT.

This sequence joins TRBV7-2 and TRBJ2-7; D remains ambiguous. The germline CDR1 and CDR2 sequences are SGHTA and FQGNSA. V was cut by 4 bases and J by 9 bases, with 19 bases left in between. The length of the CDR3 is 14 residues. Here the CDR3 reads CASSSWTSVVGQYF. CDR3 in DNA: TGTGCCAGCAGCTCTTGGACGTCGGTCGTTGGGCAGTACTTC.

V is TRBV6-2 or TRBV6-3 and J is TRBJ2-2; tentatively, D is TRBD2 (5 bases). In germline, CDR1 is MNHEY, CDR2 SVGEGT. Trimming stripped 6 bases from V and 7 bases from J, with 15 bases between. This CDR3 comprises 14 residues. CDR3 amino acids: CASSHRDRGGELFF. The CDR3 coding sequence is TGTGCCAGCAGCCACCGGGATCGGGGCGGGGAGCTGTTTTTT.

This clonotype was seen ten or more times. The CDR3 DNA is TGTGCCAGTCGCTCAATTGACAGGACTAATGAAAAACTGTTTTTT. Translated, it gives CASRSIDRTNEKLFF. The chain couples TRBV19 to TRBJ1-4; tentatively, D is TRBD1 (6 bases). Trimming pared 8 bases from V and 2 bases from J, leaving 15 bases between. The CDR3 has 15 residues. Germline-derived CDR1 and CDR2 are LNHDA and SQIVND (reference sequence).

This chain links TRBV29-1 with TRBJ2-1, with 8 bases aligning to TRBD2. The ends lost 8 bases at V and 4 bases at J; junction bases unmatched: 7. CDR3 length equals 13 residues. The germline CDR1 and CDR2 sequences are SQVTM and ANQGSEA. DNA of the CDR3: TGCAGCCTAGCCAGCGGGAGATACAATGAGCAGTTCTTC. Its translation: CSLASGRYNEQFF.

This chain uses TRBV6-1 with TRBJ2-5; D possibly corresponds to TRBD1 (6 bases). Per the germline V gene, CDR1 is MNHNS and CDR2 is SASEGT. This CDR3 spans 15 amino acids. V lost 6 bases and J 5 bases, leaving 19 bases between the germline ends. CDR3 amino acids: CASRELTGALETQYF. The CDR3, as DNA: TGTGCCAGCAGAGAACTGACAGGAGCCCTGGAGACCCAGTACTTC.

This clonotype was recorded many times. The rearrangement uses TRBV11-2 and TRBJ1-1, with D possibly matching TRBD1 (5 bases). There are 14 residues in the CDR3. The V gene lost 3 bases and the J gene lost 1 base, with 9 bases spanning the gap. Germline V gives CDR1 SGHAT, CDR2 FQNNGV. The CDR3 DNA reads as TGTGCCAGCAGCTTTGGTGGGACGAACACTGAAGCTTTCTTT. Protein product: CASSFGGTNTEAFF.

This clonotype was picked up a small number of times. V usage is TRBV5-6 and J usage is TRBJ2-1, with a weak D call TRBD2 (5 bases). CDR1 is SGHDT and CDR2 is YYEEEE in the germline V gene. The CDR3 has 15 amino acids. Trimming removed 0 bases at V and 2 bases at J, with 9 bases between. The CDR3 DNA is TGTGCCAGCAGCTTGGGCGGAGGCACCTACAATGAGCAGTTCTTC. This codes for CASSLGGGTYNEQFF.

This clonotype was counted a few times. The CDR3 protein is CASSWTGDTGELFF. The CDR3 nucleotides read TGTGCCAGCAGTTGGACTGGGGACACCGGGGAGCTGTTTTTT. V gene TRBV2 combines with J gene TRBJ2-2; weak D call: TRBD2 (5 bases). Germline V lookup: CDR1 SNHLY, CDR2 FYNNEI. Trimming took off 5 bases at V and 3 bases at J, with 10 bases between the two ends. There are 14 residues in the CDR3.